The 28 T cell receptor beta chains below come from one sample, sequenced in a study of shared clonotypes between healthy human individuals. Here immunoSEQ multiplex PCR was the method, and the copy in TCRdb shows in-frame clones only, minus some. The sample carries about 2 million clones, 85% to 95% recorded once. Sequencing was carried out using naive CD4+ T cells sorted from blood. The subset denotes: CD45RA+ positively selected. These receptor sequences come from a man younger than 35 in good health.

The gene calls are TRBV5-1 and TRBJ2-7, with 7 bases matching TRBD2. The CDR3 runs 15 residues. Germline lookup yields CDR1 SGHRS and CDR2 YFSETQ. V was pared by 4 bases and J by 2 bases, with 9 bases of the junction left unmatched. CDR3 in amino acids: CASSPGTTLTYEQYF. In DNA, the CDR3 is TGCGCCAGCAGCCCCGGGACTACCCTAACCTACGAGCAGTACTTC.

The chain combines TRBV7-9 with TRBJ1-1; weak D call: TRBD1 (6 bases). The V end was cut by 6 bases, the J end by 2 bases, with 13 bases between. In germline, CDR1 is SEHNR, CDR2 FQNEAQ (reference sequence). The CDR3 extends over 14 amino acids. Here the CDR3 DNA reads TGTGCCAGCAGTGAAGAGGGGGGCAACACTGAAGCTTTCTTT. This sequence encodes CASSEEGGNTEAFF.

In its sample, this clone was seen a few times. This chain joins TRBV6-4 and TRBJ1-1; 7 bases fit TRBD1. CDR1 MRHNA and CDR2 SNTAGT come from the germline V gene. CDR3 length equals 15 residues. Germline trimming cut 0 bases from V and 4 bases from J; bases unmatched to any gene: 5. DNA for the CDR3: TGTGCCAGCAGTGACTCGCTAGGGGGCGGCACTGAAGCTTTCTTT. Protein sequence: CASSDSLGGGTEAFF.

V gene TRBV7-9 combines with J gene TRBJ2-3, with TRBD2 matching over 12 bases. The CDR3 loop spans 14 amino acids. In germline, CDR1 is SEHNR, CDR2 FQNEAQ (reference sequence). With 4 bases clipped from V and 5 bases from J, the junction kept 1 base outside the gene matches. In DNA, the CDR3 is TGTGCCAGCAGCTCTAGCGGGAGGGGAGATACGCAGTATTTT. Protein product: CASSSSGRGDTQYF.

V and J are TRBV7-2 and TRBJ2-3, with 10 bases lining up with TRBD2. The V and J ends lost 2 bases and 5 bases, in that order; junction bases with no gene match: 13. The CDR3 covers 18 residues. Germline loops: CDR1 SGHTA, CDR2 FQGNSA. Written as DNA, the CDR3 is TGTGCCAGCAGCTTAACGACGGCTAGCGGGGGCCGGGTAGATACGCAGTATTTT. Amino acid sequence: CASSLTTASGGRVDTQYF.

V usage is TRBV7-9 and J usage is TRBJ2-3; unclear D gene. CDR3 size: 19 residues. The germline V and J ends were trimmed by 3 bases and 1 base, with 23 bases remaining between them. Germline CDR1 is SEHNR and CDR2 is FQNEAQ (reference sequence). As DNA, the CDR3 is TGTGCCAGCAGCTTGTTCCTTGGTTCAGTGAGGCAAGGCACAGATACGCAGTATTTT. It translates to CASSLFLGSVRQGTDTQYF.

This chain uses TRBV6-1 with TRBJ1-4, with a tentative D call TRBD1 (5 bases). Looked up from germline, CDR1 is MNHNS and CDR2 is SASEGT. The ends were cut back, 5 bases at V and 3 bases at J, with 13 bases in the middle. The CDR3 totals 15 residues. DNA of the CDR3: TGTGCCAGCAGTCCAAGACAGAATCCTAATGAAAAACTGTTTTTT. The encoded protein is CASSPRQNPNEKLFF.

The rearrangement joins TRBV28 to TRBJ2-2; 8 bases align to TRBD1. Germline V gene data show CDR1 as MDHEN and CDR2 as SYDVKM. After removal of 5 bases from V and 4 bases from J, the junction contained 9 bases not matched to a gene. This CDR3 spans 16 amino acids. The CDR3 coding sequence is TGTGCCAGCAGTGACAGGGGCGGCCGTCTCACCGGGGAGCTGTTTTTT. This translates into CASSDRGGRLTGELFF.

The rearrangement links TRBV5-4 to TRBJ2-1, with 8 bases fitting TRBD1. There are 15 residues in the CDR3. The V segment lost 2 bases and the J segment 2 bases; nucleotides outside the gene matches: 3. Germline V gene lookup returns CDR1 SGHNT and CDR2 YYREEE (reference sequence). CDR3 loop: CASSFDRGTYNEQFF. In nucleotides, the CDR3 is TGTGCCAGCAGCTTCGACAGGGGAACCTACAATGAGCAGTTCTTC.

The chain has TRBV5-4 and TRBJ2-1; D is unresolved. Germline assignment: CDR1 SGHNT and CDR2 YYREEE (reference sequence). V was trimmed by 4 bases and J by 8 bases, leaving 13 bases between them. The CDR3 runs 13 residues. The CDR3: CASSGLQQDEQFF. DNA of the CDR3: TGTGCCAGCAGCGGATTACAGCAGGATGAGCAGTTCTTC.

In the case of this clone: The sample contains more than one DNA sequence encoding this CDR3. The gene calls are TRBV11-2 and TRBJ2-1; 9 bases match TRBD2. Germline trimming cut 5 bases from V and 1 base from J; bases unmatched to any gene: 3. CDR3 length equals 15 residues. Germline CDR1 is SGHAT and CDR2 is FQNNGV. CDR3 sequence reads: CASSLSGRSYNEQFF. In DNA, the CDR3 is TGTGCCAGCAGCCTTAGCGGGAGATCCTACAATGAGCAGTTCTTC. The full variable domain, completed using reference TRBV11-2 and TRBJ2-1, is EAGVAQSPRYKIIEKRQSVAFWCNPISGHATLYWYQQILGQGPKLLIQFQNNGVVDDSQLPKDRFSAERLKGVDSTLKIQPAKLEDSAVYLCASSLSGRSYNEQFFGPGTRLTVL.

This sequence joins TRBV19 and TRBJ1-5, with TRBD1 matching 11 bases. The CDR3 loop spans 13 amino acids. The germline V gene has CDR1 LNHDA and CDR2 SQIVND (reference sequence). Losses at the gene ends were 10 bases for V and 5 bases for J; bases not matched to a gene: 4. The CDR3 region has the DNA TGTGCCATTGGGACAGGGGGGGATCAGCCCCAGCATTTT. Translated, it gives CAIGTGGDQPQHF. The variable domain in full, with the rest retrieved from reference TRBV19 and TRBJ1-5, is DGGITQSPKYLFRKEGQNVTLSCEQNLNHDAMYWYRQDPGQGLRLIYYSQIVNDFQKGDIAEGYSVSREKKESFPLTVTSAQKNPTAFYLCAIGTGGDQPQHFGDGTRLSIL.

The chain couples TRBV2 to TRBJ2-7; 10 bases align to TRBD1. J gave up 5 bases and V 6 bases, and 4 bases lay outside the gene matches. From germline, CDR1 is SNHLY and CDR2 FYNNEI. The CDR3 has 13 amino acids. The CDR3 nucleotides are TGTGCCAGCAGATTGACAGGGGGCCACGAGCAGTACTTC. Its translation: CASRLTGGHEQYF.

The rearrangement links TRBV9 to TRBJ1-4; TRBD1 might be the D (6 bases). The germline V gene has CDR1 SGDLS and CDR2 YYNGEE. Trimming took 4 bases from V and 3 from J, leaving 19 bases between them. CDR3 length: 17 amino acids. The CDR3 DNA reads TGTGCCAGCAGCCCCGGCACAGGGATGTGGGCTAATGAAAAACTGTTTTTT. Its protein product is CASSPGTGMWANEKLFF. The full variable domain, its missing parts supplied by reference TRBV9 and TRBJ1-4, is DSGVTQTPKHLITATGQRVTLRCSPRSGDLSVYWYQQSLDQGLQFLIQYYNGEERAKGNILERFSAQQFPDLHSELNLSSLELGDSALYFCASSPGTGMWANEKLFFGSGTQLSVL.

As to this clone: Other nucleotide sequences from this sample produce the same CDR3. The chain links TRBV30 to TRBJ1-4; D not certain. Trimming pared 2 bases from V and 8 bases from J, leaving 3 bases between. CDR3 length: 10 residues. The germline V gene has CDR1 GTSNPN and CDR2 SVGIG (reference sequence). CDR3 DNA: TGTGCCTGGAGTAGAGAAAAACTGTTTTTT. Its translation: CAWSREKLFF.

J is TRBJ2-5 and V is TRBV19; TRBD1 aligns across 8 bases. The V segment lost 6 bases and the J segment 5 bases; nucleotides outside the gene matches: 11. The CDR3 is 15 amino acids. Germline CDR1 LNHDA, CDR2 SQIVND (reference sequence). The CDR3 region has the DNA TGTGCCAGTAGAGCAACCTGGACAGGGATCGAGACCCAGTACTTC. Its protein product is CASRATWTGIETQYF.

The chain has TRBV19 and TRBJ1-5; no definite D call. Germline V gene data show CDR1 as LNHDA and CDR2 as SQIVND (reference sequence). With 3 bases removed from V and 1 base from J, the gap between germline ends came to 10 bases. The CDR3 covers 15 residues. CDR3: CASSISIASNQPQHF. The CDR3 DNA reads as TGTGCCAGTAGTATTAGTATCGCAAGCAATCAGCCCCAGCATTTT.

This chain joins TRBV5-4 and TRBJ2-1; the match to TRBD1 covers 9 bases. This CDR3 spans 16 amino acids. The J segment lost 5 bases and the V segment lost 0 bases, leaving 6 bases of the junction unmatched. The V gene's germline CDR1 is SGHNT and CDR2 YYREEE (reference sequence). This CDR3 is CASSLARGQGNNEQFF. The DNA of the CDR3 is TGTGCCAGCAGCTTGGCCCGCGGACAGGGGAACAATGAGCAGTTCTTC.

V and J are TRBV10-2 and TRBJ1-6, with 11 bases lining up with TRBD1. Germline V lookup: CDR1 WSHSY, CDR2 SAAADI. The CDR3 length is 14 residues. V dropped 5 bases and J dropped 10; count of bases not matched to a gene: 4. The CDR3 coding sequence is TGCGCCAGCAGTTCCGGGACAGGGGGATCACCCCTCCACTTT. Protein: CASSSGTGGSPLHF.

This chain uses TRBV7-2 with TRBJ2-2; D may be TRBD1 (5 bases). Germline V gene lookup returns CDR1 SGHTA and CDR2 FQGNSA. V dropped 7 bases and J dropped 7 bases, with 19 bases sitting between them. The CDR3 spans 15 residues. The CDR3 nucleotides read TGTGCCAGCACCCATTTCGGGTTAACAGGCGGGGAGCTGTTTTTT. This sequence encodes CASTHFGLTGGELFF.

This chain uses TRBV6-5 with TRBJ2-7; 7 bases are a match to TRBD2. The junction had 10 bases not matched to a gene; V was cut back by 8 bases and J by 3 bases. Germline CDR1 is MNHEY and CDR2 is SVGAGI. The CDR3 contains 14 residues. CDR3 loop: CASGLGGGFYEQYF. DNA of the CDR3: TGTGCCAGCGGCCTGGGCGGGGGATTCTACGAGCAGTACTTC.

With regard to this clone: Other DNA sequences in this specimen translate into the identical CDR3. This chain links TRBV7-9 with TRBJ1-5; no clear D. The CDR3 totals 12 residues. In germline, CDR1 is SEHNR, CDR2 FQNEAQ (reference sequence). V dropped 4 bases and J dropped 3 bases, with 4 bases sitting between them. CDR3 residues: CASSSDNQPQHF. CDR3 sequence (DNA): TGTGCCAGCAGCTCCGACAATCAGCCCCAGCATTTT.

This sequence joins TRBV10-2 and TRBJ2-7; perhaps TRBD2 as D (6 bases). This CDR3 spans 14 amino acids. The V end lost 2 bases, the J end lost 4 bases, and 12 bases lay between the germline ends. Germline CDR1 and CDR2: WSHSY and SAAADI. CDR3 bases: TGCGCCAGCAGTGAGGTCTCGGGGAGGTACGAGCAGTACTTC. Translation: CASSEVSGRYEQYF.

The chain couples TRBV9 to TRBJ2-1; D is tentatively TRBD1 or TRBD2 (5 bases each). Germline CDR1 is SGDLS and CDR2 is YYNGEE. V was trimmed by 0 bases and J by 16 bases, leaving 14 bases between them. The CDR3 spans 12 residues. This CDR3 is CASSVAGAFLFF. The CDR3 nucleotides read TGTGCCAGCAGCGTAGCCGGGGCATTTCTCTTCTTC.

In this sample, this clone turned up once. CDR3: CASSFGSMGNQPQHF. The CDR3 nucleotides read TGTGCCAGCAGCTTCGGGTCTATGGGCAATCAGCCCCAGCATTTT. This chain connects TRBV7-2 to TRBJ1-5; D gene ambiguous. Germline-derived CDR1 and CDR2 are SGHTA and FQGNSA. With 3 bases removed from V and 2 bases from J, the gap between germline ends came to 11 bases. The length of the CDR3 is 15 residues.

In its sample, this clone was seen a few times. The gene calls are TRBV29-1 and TRBJ2-5; D is unresolved. This CDR3 comprises 12 residues. Germline CDR1 and CDR2: SQVTM and ANQGSEA. CDR3 sequence reads: CTGRSSAETQYF. Written as DNA, the CDR3 is TGCACCGGGCGGTCCAGCGCTGAGACCCAGTACTTC.

The V gene is TRBV30, the J gene TRBJ1-1; D unresolved. The CDR3 has 13 residues. Trimming pared 3 bases from V and 1 base from J, leaving 9 bases between. Per the germline V gene, CDR1 is GTSNPN and CDR2 is SVGIG (reference sequence). Written as DNA, the CDR3 is TGTGCCTGGAGGTCAGTCCAGAACACTGAAGCTTTCTTT. Its protein product is CAWRSVQNTEAFF.

This chain connects TRBV18 to TRBJ1-4; D is possibly TRBD1 (6 bases). This CDR3 contains 17 residues. Trimming took off 1 base at V and 3 bases at J, with 15 bases between the two ends. The germline gives CDR1 KGHSH, CDR2 LQKENI. This chain's CDR3 is CASSPRQGRGANEKLFF. In DNA, the CDR3 is TGTGCCAGCTCACCACGGCAGGGGAGAGGAGCTAATGAAAAACTGTTTTTT. The whole variable domain, remainder taken from reference TRBV18 and TRBJ1-4, is NAGVMQNPRHLVRRRGQEARLRCSPMKGHSHVYWYRQLPEEGLKFMVYLQKENIIDESGMPKERFSAEFPKEGPSILRIQQVVRGDSAAYFCASSPRQGRGANEKLFFGSGTQLSVL.